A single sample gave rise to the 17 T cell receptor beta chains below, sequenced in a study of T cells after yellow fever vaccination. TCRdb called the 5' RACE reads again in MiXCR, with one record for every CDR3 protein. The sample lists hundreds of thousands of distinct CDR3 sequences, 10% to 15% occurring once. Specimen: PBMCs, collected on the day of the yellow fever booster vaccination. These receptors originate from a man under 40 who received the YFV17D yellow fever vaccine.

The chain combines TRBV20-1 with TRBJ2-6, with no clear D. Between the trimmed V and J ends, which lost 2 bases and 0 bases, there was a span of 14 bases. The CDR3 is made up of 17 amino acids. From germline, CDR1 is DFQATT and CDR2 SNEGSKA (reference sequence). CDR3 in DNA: TGCAGTGCTAGAAAACCACTTGCTGCCTCTGGGGCCAACGTCCTGACTTTC. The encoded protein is CSARKPLAASGANVLTF.

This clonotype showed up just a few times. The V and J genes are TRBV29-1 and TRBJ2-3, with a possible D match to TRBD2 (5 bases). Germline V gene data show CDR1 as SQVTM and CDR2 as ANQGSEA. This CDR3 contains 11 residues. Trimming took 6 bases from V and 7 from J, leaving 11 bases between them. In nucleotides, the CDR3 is TGCAGCGTGCCAGCCGGGAATACGCAGTATTTT. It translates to CSVPAGNTQYF.

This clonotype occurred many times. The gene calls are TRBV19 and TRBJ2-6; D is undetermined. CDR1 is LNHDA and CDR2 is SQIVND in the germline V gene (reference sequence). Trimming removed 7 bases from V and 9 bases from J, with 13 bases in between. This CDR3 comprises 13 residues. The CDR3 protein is CASNPRDNNVLTF. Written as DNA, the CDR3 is TGTGCCAGTAATCCCCGTGACAACAACGTCCTGACTTTC.

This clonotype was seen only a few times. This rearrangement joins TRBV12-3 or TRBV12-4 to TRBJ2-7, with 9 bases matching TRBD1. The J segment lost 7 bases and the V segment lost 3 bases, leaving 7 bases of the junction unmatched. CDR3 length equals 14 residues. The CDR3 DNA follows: TGTGCCAGCAGTTTTAGGGACAGGGCGAGGGAGCAGTACTTC. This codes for CASSFRDRAREQYF.

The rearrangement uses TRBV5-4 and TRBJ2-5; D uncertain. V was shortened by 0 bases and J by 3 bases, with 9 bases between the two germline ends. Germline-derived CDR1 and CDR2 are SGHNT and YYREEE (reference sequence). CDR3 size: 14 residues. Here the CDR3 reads CASSLDPVKETQYF. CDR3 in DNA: TGTGCCAGCAGCTTGGATCCAGTTAAAGAGACCCAGTACTTC. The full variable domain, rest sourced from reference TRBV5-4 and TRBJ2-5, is ETGVTQSPTHLIKTRGQQVTLRCSSQSGHNTVSWYQQALGQGPQFIFQYYREEENGRGNFPPRFSGLQFPNYSSELNVNALELDDSALYLCASSLDPVKETQYFGPGTRLLVL.

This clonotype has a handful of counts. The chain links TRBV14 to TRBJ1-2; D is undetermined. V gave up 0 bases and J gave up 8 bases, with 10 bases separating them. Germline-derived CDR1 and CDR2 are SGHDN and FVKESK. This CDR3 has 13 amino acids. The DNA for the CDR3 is TGTGCCAGCAGCCAAGATACGCGAAGAGGCTACACCTTC. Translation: CASSQDTRRGYTF.

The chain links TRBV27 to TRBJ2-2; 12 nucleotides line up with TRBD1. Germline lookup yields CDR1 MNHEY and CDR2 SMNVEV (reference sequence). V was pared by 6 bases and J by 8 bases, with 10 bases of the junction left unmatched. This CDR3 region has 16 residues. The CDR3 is CASRSGTGGAFGELFF. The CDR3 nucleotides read TGTGCCAGCAGATCCGGGACAGGGGGCGCATTTGGGGAGCTGTTTTTT.

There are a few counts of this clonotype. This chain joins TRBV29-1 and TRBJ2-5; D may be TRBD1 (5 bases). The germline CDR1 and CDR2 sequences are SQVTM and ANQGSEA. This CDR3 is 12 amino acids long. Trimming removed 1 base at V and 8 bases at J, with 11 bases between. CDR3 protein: CSVEATVGTQYF. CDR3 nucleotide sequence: TGCAGCGTTGAAGCGACAGTCGGAACCCAGTACTTC. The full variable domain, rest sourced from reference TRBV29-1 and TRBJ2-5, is SAVISQKPSRDICQRGTSLTIQCQVDSQVTMMFWYRQQPGQSLTLIATANQGSEATYESGFVIDKFPISRPNLTFSTLTVSNMSPEDSSIYLCSVEATVGTQYFGPGTRLLVL.

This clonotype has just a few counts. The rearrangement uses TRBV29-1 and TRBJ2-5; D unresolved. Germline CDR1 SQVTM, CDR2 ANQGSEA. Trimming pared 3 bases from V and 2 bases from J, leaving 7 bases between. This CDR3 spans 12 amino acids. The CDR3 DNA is TGCAGCGTTGACCGGTTACAAGAGACCCAGTACTTC. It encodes CSVDRLQETQYF.

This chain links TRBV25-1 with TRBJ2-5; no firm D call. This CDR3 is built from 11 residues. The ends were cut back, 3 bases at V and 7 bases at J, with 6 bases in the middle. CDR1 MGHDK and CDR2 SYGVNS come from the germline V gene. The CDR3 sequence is CASSDVGTQYF. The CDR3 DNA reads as TGTGCCAGCAGTGATGTTGGGACCCAGTACTTC.

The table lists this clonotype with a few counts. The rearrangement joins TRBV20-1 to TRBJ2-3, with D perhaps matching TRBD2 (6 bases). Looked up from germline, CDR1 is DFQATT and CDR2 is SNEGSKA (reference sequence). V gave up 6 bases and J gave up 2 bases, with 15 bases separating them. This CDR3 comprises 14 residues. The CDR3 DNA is TGCAGTGCGCCGACTAGGATCTCCACAGATACGCAGTATTTT. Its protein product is CSAPTRISTDTQYF.

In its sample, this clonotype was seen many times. Here the CDR3 DNA reads TGTGCCAGCAGTCCTCGCCTAACAGATACGCAGTATTTT. Protein sequence: CASSPRLTDTQYF. The rearrangement uses TRBV6-5 and TRBJ2-3, with D uncertain. The CDR3 loop spans 13 amino acids. The ends were cut back, 5 bases at V and 3 bases at J, with 9 bases in the middle. Germline V gene lookup returns CDR1 MNHEY and CDR2 SVGAGI.

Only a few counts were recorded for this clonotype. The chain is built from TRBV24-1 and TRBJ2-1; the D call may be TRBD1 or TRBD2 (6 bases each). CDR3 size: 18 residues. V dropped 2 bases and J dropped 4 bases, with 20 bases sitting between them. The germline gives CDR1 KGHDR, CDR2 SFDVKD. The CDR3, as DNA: TGTGCCACCAGTGATTCGGGGGCGGTAGGACCGAGTTACAATGAGCAGTTCTTC. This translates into CATSDSGAVGPSYNEQFF.

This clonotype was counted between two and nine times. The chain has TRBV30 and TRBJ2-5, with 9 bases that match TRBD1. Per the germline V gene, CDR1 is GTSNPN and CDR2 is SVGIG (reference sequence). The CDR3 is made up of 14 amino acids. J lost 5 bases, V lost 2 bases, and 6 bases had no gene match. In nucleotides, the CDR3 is TGTGCCTGGAGTCCGGGACAGGGTGGGGAGACCCAGTACTTC. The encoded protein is CAWSPGQGGETQYF.

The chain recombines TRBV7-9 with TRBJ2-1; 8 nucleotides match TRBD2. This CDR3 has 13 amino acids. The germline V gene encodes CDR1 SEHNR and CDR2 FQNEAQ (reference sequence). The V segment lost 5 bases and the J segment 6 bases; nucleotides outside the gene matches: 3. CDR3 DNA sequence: TGTGCCAGCAGCAAGACTAGCGCCAATGAGCAGTTCTTC. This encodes CASSKTSANEQFF.

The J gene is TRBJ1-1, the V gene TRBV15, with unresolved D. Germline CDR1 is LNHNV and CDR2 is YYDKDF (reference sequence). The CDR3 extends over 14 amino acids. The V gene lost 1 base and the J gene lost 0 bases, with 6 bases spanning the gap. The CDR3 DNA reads TGTGCCACCAGCAGAGCCGTATTGAACACTGAAGCTTTCTTT. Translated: CATSRAVLNTEAFF.

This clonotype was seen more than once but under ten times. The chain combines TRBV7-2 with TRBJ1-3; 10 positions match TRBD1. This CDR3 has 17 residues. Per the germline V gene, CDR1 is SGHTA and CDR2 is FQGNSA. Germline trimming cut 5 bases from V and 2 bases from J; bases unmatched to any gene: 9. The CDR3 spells CASSKAGTGAAGNTIYF. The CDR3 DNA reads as TGTGCCAGCAGCAAGGCCGGGACAGGGGCTGCTGGAAACACCATATATTTT.